The present TCR beta chain was sequenced within a study of blood T cell repertoires in COVID-19. The germline V gene encodes CDR1 DFQATT and CDR2 SNEGSKA (reference sequence). CDR3 length: 14 residues. V was pared by 3 bases and J by 5 bases, with 16 bases between. Profiled with immunoSEQ multiplex PCR; TCRdb holds only in-frame clones, not every one. The sample has about 270,000 clones, roughly nine tenths seen once. This TCR was sampled from a young woman who had recovered from COVID-19. Sequencing used PBMCs or T cells enriched from blood (not recorded which). The genes are TRBV20-1 and TRBJ2-5; D might be TRBD2 (7 bases). The CDR3 coding sequence is TGCAGTGCTAGTCCGGGGGGCCAGGGGGAGACCCAGTACTTC. Translating it yields CSASPGGQGETQYF.